This T cell receptor (beta chain) was sequenced during a study of T cells in Graves' hyperthyroidism and ophthalmopathy. This clonotype was seen repeatedly, ten times or more. Amplified TCR beta CDR3 regions derived from RNA transcripts. The HTBI primer set drove a first-round RT-PCR of the TCR CDR3. One entry per CDR3 protein results from TCRdb running MiXCR on the multiplex PCR reads. The data contain a few hundred thousand distinct CDR3 sequences, less than 25% of them seen just once; the ten biggest clones take up about 26%. The CDR3 covers 14 residues. V lost 4 bases and J 3 bases, leaving 12 bases between the germline ends. Germline V gene sequence: CDR1 MNHEY, CDR2 SVGAGI.

The sequenced sample consisted of blood. The V gene is TRBV6-5, the J gene TRBJ1-2; tentative D call: TRBD1 (5 bases). The sequence derives from a young man with Graves' hyperthyroidism. The CDR3 nucleotides read TGTGCCAGCAGTTCCGAGGGGTCTTACTATGGCTACACCTTC. It encodes CASSSEGSYYGYTF.